These 25 T cell receptor beta chains came from one sample sequenced in a study of shared clonotypes between healthy human individuals. TCRdb's table, derived via immunoSEQ multiplex PCR, lists solely in-frame clones and lacks some. This sample has some 2,000,000 clones, with 85% to 95% found just once. Sample: naive CD4+ T cells sorted from blood. Noted subset: CD45RA+ positively selected. The source is a young man in good health.

The rearrangement uses TRBV5-1 and TRBJ2-3; perhaps TRBD1 as D (5 bases). Trimming stripped 6 bases from V and 4 bases from J, with 18 bases between. The CDR3 loop spans 15 amino acids. The germline V gene encodes CDR1 SGHRS and CDR2 YFSETQ. This chain's CDR3 is CASMTTAEVSDTQYF. The CDR3, as DNA: TGCGCCAGCATGACGACAGCCGAAGTATCAGATACGCAGTATTTT. The variable domain in full, completed from reference TRBV5-1 and TRBJ2-3, reads KAGVTQTPRYLIKTRGQQVTLSCSPISGHRSVSWYQQTPGQGLQFLFEYFSETQRNKGNFPGRFSGRQFSNSRSEMNVSTLELGDSALYLCASMTTAEVSDTQYFGPGTRLTVL.

Remarks on this clone: This may be a read error, as it is one base from a much larger clone. The chain is built from TRBV7-6 and TRBJ1-6; TRBD1 matches at 7 bases. Germline V gene sequence: CDR1 SGHVS, CDR2 FNYEAQ. The CDR3 is 14 residues long. The J segment lost 6 bases and the V segment lost 6 bases, leaving 5 bases of the junction unmatched. CDR3 nucleotide sequence: TGTGCCAGCAGTCCGGGACAGTCTAATTCACCCCTCCACTTT. Protein: CASSPGQSNSPLHF.

The chain employs TRBV10-3 and TRBJ2-7; a weak D match, TRBD2 (5 bases). The V end lost 10 bases, the J end lost 7 bases, and 20 bases lay between the germline ends. Germline V gene sequence: CDR1 ENHRY, CDR2 SYGVKD. CDR3 length equals 13 residues. CDR3 bases: TGTGCCAACCCCCTCGGGGTCGATTGGGAGCAGTACTTC. Translated: CANPLGVDWEQYF.

DNA for the CDR3: TGTGCCAGCAGCGCCAGGGACCGGCGAGGGGATTACGAGCAGTACTTC. Translated, it gives CASSARDRRGDYEQYF. This chain connects TRBV9 to TRBJ2-7; D is tentatively TRBD1 or TRBD2 (5 bases each). The V gene lost 3 bases and the J gene lost 4 bases, with 20 bases spanning the gap. The germline V gene encodes CDR1 SGDLS and CDR2 YYNGEE. The CDR3 has 16 amino acids.

The chain employs TRBV28 and TRBJ2-3; the D gene is possibly TRBD1 (6 bases). The CDR3 has 15 amino acids. Per germline, CDR1 MDHEN and CDR2 SYDVKM. V was pared by 1 base and J by 2 bases, with 10 bases between. The CDR3, as DNA: TGTGCCAGCAGTTTATATACAGGGACCACAGATACGCAGTATTTT. Encoded protein: CASSLYTGTTDTQYF.

The rearrangement uses TRBV21-1 and TRBJ1-3. TRBV21-1 is labeled a pseudogene. The CDR3 extends over 15 amino acids. CDR3 in amino acids: CASPKTRSSGNTIYF. DNA for the CDR3: TGTGCCAGCCCCAAAACCCGGAGCTCTGGAAACACCATATATTTT.

This chain connects TRBV10-3 to TRBJ2-3; 9 bases match TRBD1. Germline values: CDR1 ENHRY, CDR2 SYGVKD. V dropped 6 bases and J dropped 4; count of bases not matched to a gene: 11. This CDR3 has 16 residues. The CDR3, as DNA: TGTGCCATCAGAACGTATGGGACAGGGTTAGCAGATACGCAGTATTTT. It specifies CAIRTYGTGLADTQYF.

About this clone: Additional DNA sequences in this sample encode the identical CDR3. The V gene is TRBV7-9, the J gene TRBJ1-5, with D maybe TRBD1 (6 bases). The germline CDR1 and CDR2 sequences are SEHNR and FQNEAQ (reference sequence). The CDR3 covers 13 residues. V lost 6 bases, J lost 6 bases, and 12 bases lay in between. In DNA form, the CDR3 reads TGTGCCAGCAGTCTACAGGGTGGTCAGCCCCAGCATTTT. It encodes CASSLQGGQPQHF.

V gene TRBV4-1 combines with J gene TRBJ1-2; D is uncertain. The germline V gene encodes CDR1 MGHRA and CDR2 YSYEKL. The V end lost 0 bases, the J end lost 2 bases, and 10 bases lay between the germline ends. This CDR3 is built from 15 residues. The CDR3 DNA reads as TGCGCCAGCAGCCAAGATCAGAACCAAAACTATGGCTACACCTTC. Translated: CASSQDQNQNYGYTF.

To note about this clone: This CDR3 is also generated by other DNA sequences in the sample. V gene TRBV6-1 combines with J gene TRBJ1-5; 9 nucleotides match TRBD1. Germline trimming cut 5 bases from V and 6 bases from J; bases unmatched to any gene: 5. From germline, CDR1 is MNHNS and CDR2 SASEGT. The CDR3 extends over 14 amino acids. The CDR3 reads CASSPGQGSQPQHF. Written as DNA, the CDR3 is TGTGCCAGCAGTCCGGGACAGGGTTCTCAGCCCCAGCATTTT.

This chain joins TRBV28 and TRBJ1-3; no clear D. V gave up 10 bases and J gave up 3 bases, with 16 bases separating them. The CDR3 has 14 amino acids. Per the germline V gene, CDR1 is MDHEN and CDR2 is SYDVKM. CDR3 DNA: TGTGCCACCCAAACAGACCGGGATGGAAACACCATATATTTT. Translated: CATQTDRDGNTIYF.

The sample holds one count of this clone. The chain has TRBV15 and TRBJ1-3; TRBD1 agrees at 7 bases. CDR3 size: 17 residues. The ends lost 0 bases at V and 0 bases at J; junction bases unmatched: 5. Germline V gene sequence: CDR1 LNHNV, CDR2 YYDKDF (reference sequence). CDR3 in amino acids: CATSRDRTGASGNTIYF. The CDR3 DNA reads as TGTGCCACCAGCAGAGATAGAACAGGGGCCTCTGGAAACACCATATATTTT. The whole variable domain, remainder taken from reference TRBV15 and TRBJ1-3, is DAMVIQNPRYQVTQFGKPVTLSCSQTLNHNVMYWYQQKSSQAPKLLFHYYDKDFNNEADTPDNFQSRRPNTSFCFLDIRSPGLGDTAMYLCATSRDRTGASGNTIYFGEGSWLTVV.

Details on this clone: A clone one base away is much larger, so this may be a read error. The chain recombines TRBV29-1 with TRBJ2-7, with 10 bases lining up with TRBD1. V gave up 7 bases and J gave up 12 bases; unmatched junction bases: 15. Germline assignment: CDR1 SQVTM and CDR2 ANQGSEA. The CDR3 extends over 13 amino acids. CDR3 loop: CSALDRGQETRYF. The DNA for the CDR3 is TGCAGCGCCCTAGACAGGGGGCAGGAGACCCGGTACTTC.

This chain joins TRBV7-2 and TRBJ2-5; 7 bases are shared with TRBD2. Unmatched junction bases numbered 8, after V lost 2 bases and J lost 5 bases. The germline gives CDR1 SGHTA, CDR2 FQGNSA. The CDR3 totals 15 residues. The chain's CDR3 is CASSLSAGVVETQYF. The CDR3, as DNA: TGTGCCAGCAGCTTAAGCGCGGGAGTGGTGGAGACCCAGTACTTC.

This chain uses TRBV7-8 with TRBJ1-3; TRBD1 is a possible D gene (6 bases). Germline V gene lookup returns CDR1 SGHVS and CDR2 FQNEAQ. The CDR3 consists of 14 residues. Between the trimmed V and J ends, which lost 5 bases and 7 bases, there was a span of 15 bases. CDR3 loop: CASSPTGLGNTIYF. The CDR3 DNA follows: TGTGCCAGCAGCCCTACAGGGTTAGGGAACACCATATATTTT.

Here the CDR3 reads CASSPPGLSLPNEQFF. The CDR3 nucleotides are TGTGCCAGCAGTCCCCCGGGACTCTCTCTCCCAAATGAGCAGTTCTTC. This chain links TRBV7-2 with TRBJ2-1, with a tentative D call TRBD2 (6 bases). The germline gives CDR1 SGHTA, CDR2 FQGNSA. The CDR3 is 16 residues long. Trimming shortened V by 6 bases and J by 7 bases, and 22 bases separated the two germline ends.

The chain joins TRBV6-6 to TRBJ1-1; D is possibly TRBD1 (6 bases). Trimming removed 5 bases at V and 3 bases at J, with 13 bases between. The germline gives CDR1 MNHNY, CDR2 SVGAGI (reference sequence). The CDR3 runs to 14 residues. The CDR3 sequence is CASSVRGRDTEAFF. CDR3 in DNA: TGTGCCAGCAGTGTCAGGGGACGCGACACTGAAGCTTTCTTT.

The rearrangement joins TRBV19 to TRBJ2-2; the D gene is possibly TRBD1 (6 bases). This CDR3 contains 14 residues. V gave up 6 bases and J gave up 1 base, with 9 bases separating them. Germline V lookup: CDR1 LNHDA, CDR2 SQIVND (reference sequence). CDR3 sequence (DNA): TGTGCCAGTAGGACGGACAGGAACACCGGGGAGCTGTTTTTT. Residues: CASRTDRNTGELFF.

The genes are TRBV10-3 and TRBJ2-1; no clear D. The CDR3 spans 11 residues. CDR1 and CDR2 (germline): ENHRY, SYGVKD. Trimming stripped 6 bases from V and 4 bases from J, with 4 bases between. CDR3 nucleotides: TGTGCCATCAGCCTATACAATGAGCAGTTCTTC. It translates to CAISLYNEQFF.

As concerns this clone: The sample carries other DNA sequences with the same CDR3. The V and J genes are TRBV4-1 and TRBJ2-2; the D is unclear. CDR1 and CDR2 (germline): MGHRA, YSYEKL. CDR3 length equals 16 residues. The V and J ends lost 0 bases and 0 bases respectively, with 8 bases between them. The CDR3 nucleotides are TGCGCCAGCAGCCAAGAACCCGGCCCGAACACCGGGGAGCTGTTTTTT. Amino acid sequence: CASSQEPGPNTGELFF.

CDR3: CASSSAPGGNEQYF. CDR3 in DNA: TGCGCCAGCAGCAGCGCCCCAGGGGGCAACGAGCAGTACTTC. The chain recombines TRBV5-1 with TRBJ2-7, with 8 bases lining up with TRBD1. This CDR3 is 14 amino acids long. The V gene's germline CDR1 is SGHRS and CDR2 YFSETQ. V was pared by 4 bases and J by 5 bases, with 8 bases of the junction left unmatched.

This clone has just one count. This chain links TRBV11-2 with TRBJ1-6; D not resolved. CDR3 length equals 16 residues. CDR1 is SGHAT, CDR2 FQNNGV, per germline. Trimming took off 7 bases at V and 5 bases at J, with 18 bases between the two ends. CDR3 DNA sequence: TGTGCCAGCACCCTGAGGCCGTCAGGAAATAATTCACCCCTCCACTTT. It encodes CASTLRPSGNNSPLHF.

This clone appeared a single time. V is TRBV6-1 and J is TRBJ2-3; 10 positions agree with TRBD2. CDR3 length: 16 amino acids. Germline assignment: CDR1 MNHNS and CDR2 SASEGT. V dropped 3 bases and J dropped 3; count of bases not matched to a gene: 6. CDR3: CASSDRQREGTDTQYF. The DNA of the CDR3 is TGTGCCAGCAGTGACCGCCAGCGGGAGGGGACAGATACGCAGTATTTT.

Written as DNA, the CDR3 is TGCGCCAGCAGCCGTTTTACAGGGGAAGGATATGGCTACACCTTC. Protein product: CASSRFTGEGYGYTF. The rearrangement links TRBV5-1 to TRBJ1-2; TRBD1 matches 7 bases. V lost 4 bases, J lost 5 bases, and 11 bases stayed unmatched. CDR1 is SGHRS, CDR2 YFSETQ, per germline. The CDR3 covers 15 residues.

The V gene is TRBV7-8, the J gene TRBJ1-1; no firm D call. The length of the CDR3 is 14 residues. Per the germline V gene, CDR1 is SGHVS and CDR2 is FQNEAQ. Trimming removed 5 bases from V and 9 bases from J, with 19 bases in between. CDR3 region: CASSPNELQRKAFF. CDR3 in DNA: TGTGCCAGCAGCCCAAACGAGCTACAGAGAAAAGCTTTCTTT.